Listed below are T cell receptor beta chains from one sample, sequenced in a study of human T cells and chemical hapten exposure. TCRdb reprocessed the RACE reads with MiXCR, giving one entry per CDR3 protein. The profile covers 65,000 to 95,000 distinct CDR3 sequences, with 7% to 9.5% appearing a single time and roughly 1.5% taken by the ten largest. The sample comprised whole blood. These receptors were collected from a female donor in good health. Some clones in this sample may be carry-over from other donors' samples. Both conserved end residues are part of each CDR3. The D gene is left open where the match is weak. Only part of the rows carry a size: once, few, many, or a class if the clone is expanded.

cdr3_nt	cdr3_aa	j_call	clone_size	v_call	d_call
TGTGCCAGCAGCTTGGCCCTCGGCGGTGTCTACGAGCAGTACTTC	CASSLALGGVYEQYF	TRBJ2-7	many	TRBV5-8	NA
TGTGCCACCCATGACGGGAACACCTACGAGCAGTACTTC	CATHDGNTYEQYF	TRBJ2-7	many	TRBV21-1	NA
TGTGCCAGCAGCTTCAACACAGGGGCTGGGGCCAACGTCCTGACTTTC	CASSFNTGAGANVLTF	TRBJ2-6	few	TRBV7-6	TRBD1
TGTGCCAGCAGCCAGCGACTAGGTCAAGAGACCCAGTACTTC	CASSQRLGQETQYF	TRBJ2-5	many	TRBV14	NA
TGCGCCAGCAGCCAAGATCTTCTTAACCCCTATGGCTACACCTTC	CASSQDLLNPYGYTF	TRBJ1-2	NA	TRBV4-1	NA
TGTGCCAGCAGCTTTGGGGACAGGGGTTCTAATCAGCCCCAGCATTTT	CASSFGDRGSNQPQHF	TRBJ1-5	NA	TRBV7-9	TRBD1
TGTGCCAGCAGCTTAGATGTGGGGGGGAGATTAGCCAAAAACATTCAGTACTTC	CASSLDVGGRLAKNIQYF	TRBJ2-4	few	TRBV11-2	TRBD2
TGTGCCAGCAGTCCCAATGATGGCACAGATACGCAGTATTTT	CASSPNDGTDTQYF	TRBJ2-3	many	TRBV6-6	NA
TGTGCCAGCAGCTTAGTGGGGACAGGGGGATTCTGGACTGAAGCTTTCTTT	CASSLVGTGGFWTEAFF	TRBJ1-1	many	TRBV7-9	TRBD1
TGCGCCAGCAGCCAAGGCAGGGCGAGTGAAAAACTGTTTTTT	CASSQGRASEKLFF	TRBJ1-4	many	TRBV4-1	NA
TGTGCCAGCAGTTCTTCTCTAGGGGAGGAAAATGAAAAACTGTTTTTT	CASSSSLGEENEKLFF	TRBJ1-4	few	TRBV27	NA
TGCAGCGTTGAAAACCGGAACACTGAAGCTTTCTTT	CSVENRNTEAFF	TRBJ1-1	many	TRBV29-1	NA
TGTGCCACCAGTGATTTTGAAAATAGGATCGACGTACAAGAGACCCAGTACTTC	CATSDFENRIDVQETQYF	TRBJ2-5	many	TRBV24-1	NA
TGTGCCAGCAGCTCCTTTATGAACACTGAAGCTTTCTTT	CASSSFMNTEAFF	TRBJ1-1	NA	TRBV11-2	NA
TGTGCCAGCCGAACCCGGGACCCGGCACGGGATACGCAGTATTTT	CASRTRDPARDTQYF	TRBJ2-3	NA	TRBV12-3/TRBV12-4	NA
TGTGCCAGCAGCTTAGTGGGCTTGAACACTGAAGCTTTCTTT	CASSLVGLNTEAFF	TRBJ1-1	many	TRBV5-1	NA
TGTGCCAGCAGCTACACTTCCGGGGGGCGGACAGATACGCAGTATTTT	CASSYTSGGRTDTQYF	TRBJ2-3	NA	TRBV7-8	NA
TGTGCCAGCAGCCGGCAGACCTTAACTAATGAAAAACTGTTTTTT	CASSRQTLTNEKLFF	TRBJ1-4	many	TRBV25-1	NA
TGTGCCGAGCGGACAGGGGCGAGAACTGAAGCTTTCTTT	CAERTGARTEAFF	TRBJ1-1	few	TRBV2	TRBD1
TGTGCCAGTAGTGCAGGGGGCTATCTGCCCCAGCATTTT	CASSAGGYLPQHF	TRBJ1-5	NA	TRBV19	TRBD1